This TCR beta chain was observed in a study of radiation and T cells in renal cell carcinoma. Whole-study results and caveats: Top 100 clonotypes averaged about 50% in irradiated versus about 43% in nephrectomy-only tumors.

Note on this clone: The target antigen is unknown.

Trimming left V 11 bases short and J 5 bases short, with 15 bases between. CDR1 is WSHSY and CDR2 is SAAADI in the germline V gene. This CDR3 contains 13 residues. The treatment was: treatment-naive control, cytoreductive nephrectomy. Clear cell pathology was present in this patient's renal cell carcinoma. Control tumors came from several females and fewer than twelve males, aged roughly 40 to 82. The data were produced by immunoSEQ multiplex PCR, yet TCRdb's version contains in-frame clones alone and is incomplete. The data show 4,000 or so clones, with 76% seen just once and 7.7% held by the top ten.

V usage is TRBV10-2 and J usage is TRBJ1-4; D may be TRBD1 (6 bases). This receptor was taken from a man aged 45-60 years with renal cell carcinoma. Here the sequenced sample was tumor tissue, taken from a patient whose treatment was nephrectomy without radiotherapy. In DNA form, the CDR3 reads TGCGCCGCCTCTACAGGGCTCAATGAAAAACTGTTTTTT. As protein: CAASTGLNEKLFF.